This is a list of T cell receptor beta chains from one sample in a study of blood T cell repertoires in COVID-19. Sequencing was performed with immunoSEQ multiplex PCR; in TCRdb, only in-frame clones are kept and a portion is missing. The data contain under 150,000 clones, 70% to 90% of them singletons. Sequenced material: peripheral blood. The source of these receptors is a man in his 70s with active COVID-19. Each CDR3 is given with its conserved first and last residue. D genes are given only for firm matches. Not every row has a clone size; where given, it reads once, few, many or a size class.

abundance: NA
d_gene: TRBD2
j_gene: TRBJ2-1
v_gene: TRBV29-1
CDR3nt: TGCAGCGTTGGCCCCGGGACTAGCGCCGACAATGAGCAGTTCTTC
CDR3aa: CSVGPGTSADNEQFF

abundance: NA
d_gene: TRBD1
j_gene: TRBJ1-1
v_gene: TRBV28
CDR3nt: TGTGCCAGCAGTTTAGGAGTGACAGGGGGTCGGACTGAAGCTTTCTTT
CDR3aa: CASSLGVTGGRTEAFF

abundance: NA
d_gene: NA
j_gene: TRBJ2-5
v_gene: TRBV11-3
CDR3nt: TGTGCCAGCAGCCTAGGGGGGGGGAAGACCCAGTACTTC
CDR3aa: CASSLGGGKTQYF

abundance: NA
d_gene: NA
j_gene: TRBJ1-1
v_gene: TRBV19
CDR3nt: TGTGCCCCCAGGACCGATCCGGGGGGCGCGGGCACTGAAGCTTTCTTT
CDR3aa: CAPRTDPGGAGTEAFF

abundance: NA
d_gene: NA
j_gene: TRBJ1-6
v_gene: TRBV28
CDR3nt: TGTGCCAGCAGTTTGGAGGCCGTCAGCTCCTATAATTCACCCCTCCACTTT
CDR3aa: CASSLEAVSSYNSPLHF

abundance: NA
d_gene: NA
j_gene: TRBJ2-7
v_gene: TRBV18
CDR3nt: TGTGCCAGCTCACCCCGCCCAGGGACCTACGAGCAGTACTTC
CDR3aa: CASSPRPGTYEQYF

abundance: NA
d_gene: NA
j_gene: TRBJ2-1
v_gene: TRBV19
CDR3nt: TGTGCCAGTACCACTGGTAGGGGCTGGGGCAATGAGCAGTTCTTC
CDR3aa: CASTTGRGWGNEQFF

abundance: NA
d_gene: NA
j_gene: TRBJ2-3
v_gene: TRBV27
CDR3nt: TGTGCCAGCCGCCGGACAGGCACAGATACGCAGTATTTT
CDR3aa: CASRRTGTDTQYF

abundance: NA
d_gene: TRBD1
j_gene: TRBJ1-5
v_gene: TRBV10-2
CDR3nt: TGCGCCAGCAGTACCCCAGGGGGCCAAGGGCCCCAGCATTTT
CDR3aa: CASSTPGGQGPQHF

abundance: NA
d_gene: NA
j_gene: TRBJ1-5
v_gene: TRBV30
CDR3nt: TGTGCCTGGAGTGTGGGGCAGGTGGGCAATCAGCCCCAGCATTTT
CDR3aa: CAWSVGQVGNQPQHF

abundance: NA
d_gene: NA
j_gene: TRBJ2-5
v_gene: TRBV5-1
CDR3nt: TGCGCCAGCAGCTTGACAGGTTTGCAGGAGACCCAGTACTTC
CDR3aa: CASSLTGLQETQYF

abundance: NA
d_gene: TRBD2
j_gene: TRBJ2-1
v_gene: TRBV7-3
CDR3nt: TGTGCCAGCAGCTTCCAGGGGACTAGCGGGGGAGAGCAGTTCTTC
CDR3aa: CASSFQGTSGGEQFF

abundance: NA
d_gene: TRBD2
j_gene: TRBJ2-7
v_gene: TRBV27
CDR3nt: TGTGCCAGCAAAGGCCTAGCGGGGACATACGAGCAGTACTTC
CDR3aa: CASKGLAGTYEQYF

abundance: NA
d_gene: TRBD2
j_gene: TRBJ2-1
v_gene: TRBV7-2
CDR3nt: TGTGCCAGCAGCTGGCGGCGGGAGGGCCTTTATGAGCAGTTCTTC
CDR3aa: CASSWRREGLYEQFF

abundance: NA
d_gene: NA
j_gene: TRBJ1-1
v_gene: TRBV7-9
CDR3nt: TGTGCCAGCAGCTTAGGTTCCGGCACTGAAGCTTTCTTT
CDR3aa: CASSLGSGTEAFF

abundance: NA
d_gene: TRBD1
j_gene: TRBJ2-5
v_gene: TRBV18
CDR3nt: TGTGCCAGCTCACCCCGGACAGGGGGACAAGTGACCCAGTACTTC
CDR3aa: CASSPRTGGQVTQYF

abundance: NA
d_gene: NA
j_gene: TRBJ2-7
v_gene: TRBV27
CDR3nt: TGTGCCAGCAGTTTCCGGGGGTCCTCCTACGAGCAGTACTTC
CDR3aa: CASSFRGSSYEQYF

abundance: NA
d_gene: TRBD1
j_gene: TRBJ2-7
v_gene: TRBV3-1/TRBV3-2
CDR3nt: TGTGCCAGCAGCCAAGAAGGACAGGTACGATCAGGCGAGCAGTACTTC
CDR3aa: CASSQEGQVRSGEQYF

abundance: NA
d_gene: TRBD1
j_gene: TRBJ1-3
v_gene: TRBV7-2
CDR3nt: TGTGCCAGCAGCTTGGGACAGGGGAGAAACACCATATATTTT
CDR3aa: CASSLGQGRNTIYF

abundance: NA
d_gene: TRBD2
j_gene: TRBJ2-7
v_gene: TRBV28
CDR3nt: TGTGCCAGCAGTATATGGGCTTTGGAGAGACTAGCGGGAGGAAGGGCCTACGAGCAGTACTTC
CDR3aa: CASSIWALERLAGGRAYEQYF

abundance: NA
d_gene: TRBD1
j_gene: TRBJ1-2
v_gene: TRBV12-3/TRBV12-4
CDR3nt: TGTGCCAGCACCGGCGGACAGGGTTATGGCTACACCTTC
CDR3aa: CASTGGQGYGYTF

abundance: NA
d_gene: TRBD1
j_gene: TRBJ1-2
v_gene: TRBV19
CDR3nt: TGTGCCAGTAGCAAACAGGGGGCTGGCTATGGCTACACCTTC
CDR3aa: CASSKQGAGYGYTF

abundance: NA
d_gene: TRBD2
j_gene: TRBJ2-3
v_gene: TRBV19
CDR3nt: TGTGCCAGTAGTACTATTAGCGGGGGGAGCACAGATACGCAGTATTTT
CDR3aa: CASSTISGGSTDTQYF

abundance: NA
d_gene: TRBD1
j_gene: TRBJ2-1
v_gene: TRBV24-1
CDR3nt: TGTGCCACCAGTGATGAGGGACAGGTCAGTGAGCAGTTCTTC
CDR3aa: CATSDEGQVSEQFF

abundance: NA
d_gene: NA
j_gene: TRBJ1-2
v_gene: TRBV2
CDR3nt: TGTGCCAGCAATGGGGCCCCCGGGCCCTTAGGGGGTGGCTACACCTTC
CDR3aa: CASNGAPGPLGGGYTF

abundance: NA
d_gene: NA
j_gene: TRBJ1-1
v_gene: TRBV6-5
CDR3nt: TGTGCCAGCAGGCACTCGGAGGGATTTGGCACTGAAGCTTTCTTT
CDR3aa: CASRHSEGFGTEAFF

abundance: NA
d_gene: TRBD1
j_gene: TRBJ1-6
v_gene: TRBV5-6
CDR3nt: TGTGCCAGCAGCCCCGGGACAGGGGCGGAGAATTCACCCCTCCACTTT
CDR3aa: CASSPGTGAENSPLHF

abundance: NA
d_gene: TRBD2
j_gene: TRBJ2-7
v_gene: TRBV4-3
CDR3nt: TGCGCCAGCAGCCAAAGGGAGGGGACCGGCGAGCAGTACTTC
CDR3aa: CASSQREGTGEQYF

abundance: NA
d_gene: TRBD2
j_gene: TRBJ2-6
v_gene: TRBV18
CDR3nt: TGTGCCAGCTCACCAATTAGCGGGAGGACCTCTGGGGCCAACGTCCTGACTTTC
CDR3aa: CASSPISGRTSGANVLTF

abundance: NA
d_gene: TRBD1
j_gene: TRBJ1-5
v_gene: TRBV7-9
CDR3nt: TGTGCCAGCAGCTTAGGGCGGTCGACAGGGGACAATCAGCCCCAGCATTTT
CDR3aa: CASSLGRSTGDNQPQHF

abundance: NA
d_gene: TRBD2
j_gene: TRBJ2-3
v_gene: TRBV24-1
CDR3nt: TGTGCCACCAGAGGCGGGGGGCCCCCCACAGATACGCAGTATTTT
CDR3aa: CATRGGGPPTDTQYF

abundance: NA
d_gene: NA
j_gene: TRBJ1-1
v_gene: TRBV5-4
CDR3nt: TGTGCCAGCAGCGCCAAGGCCCGGGGGGACACTGAAGCTTTCTTT
CDR3aa: CASSAKARGDTEAFF

abundance: NA
d_gene: NA
j_gene: TRBJ2-1
v_gene: TRBV11-2
CDR3nt: TGTGCCAGCAGCTTACAGGGCTATGAGCAGTTCTTC
CDR3aa: CASSLQGYEQFF

abundance: NA
d_gene: NA
j_gene: TRBJ2-6
v_gene: TRBV12-3/TRBV12-4
CDR3nt: TGTGCCAGCACCTCCGCTGGGGCCAACGTCCTGACTTTC
CDR3aa: CASTSAGANVLTF

abundance: NA
d_gene: TRBD1
j_gene: TRBJ2-5
v_gene: TRBV7-2
CDR3nt: TGTGCCAGCAGCCCTAGGACAGGGGTGATGGTGACCCAGTACTTC
CDR3aa: CASSPRTGVMVTQYF

abundance: NA
d_gene: NA
j_gene: TRBJ2-7
v_gene: TRBV19
CDR3nt: TGTGCCAGTAGTGACAGGCCCTATCCTTCCTACGAGCAGTACTTC
CDR3aa: CASSDRPYPSYEQYF

abundance: NA
d_gene: NA
j_gene: TRBJ1-2
v_gene: TRBV6-5
CDR3nt: TGTGCCAGCAAACCGGACTCGTCTAACTATGGCTACACCTTC
CDR3aa: CASKPDSSNYGYTF

abundance: NA
d_gene: TRBD2
j_gene: TRBJ2-3
v_gene: TRBV10-1
CDR3nt: TGCGCCAGCAGTGAGACTAGCGGGAGATGGCATACGCAGTATTTT
CDR3aa: CASSETSGRWHTQYF

abundance: few
d_gene: TRBD1
j_gene: TRBJ2-5
v_gene: TRBV7-9
CDR3nt: TGTGCCAGCAGCTTTGGACAGGGTGTGGGGACCCAGTACTTC
CDR3aa: CASSFGQGVGTQYF

abundance: NA
d_gene: TRBD1
j_gene: TRBJ2-7
v_gene: TRBV28
CDR3nt: TGTGCCGGACTCAGGACAGGGGAGGTTGAGCAGTACTTC
CDR3aa: CAGLRTGEVEQYF

abundance: NA
d_gene: NA
j_gene: TRBJ1-1
v_gene: TRBV5-4
CDR3nt: TGTGCCAGCAGCTTGGACGCAGAGAACACTGAAGCTTTCTTT
CDR3aa: CASSLDAENTEAFF

abundance: NA
d_gene: TRBD1
j_gene: TRBJ1-1
v_gene: TRBV4-2
CDR3nt: TGTGCCAGCAGCCAAGGGACAGGGGTCATGAACACTGAAGCTTTCTTT
CDR3aa: CASSQGTGVMNTEAFF

abundance: NA
d_gene: NA
j_gene: TRBJ2-4
v_gene: TRBV2
CDR3nt: TGTGCCAGCAGTGATGGGGGCCCAAAAAACATTCAGTACTTC
CDR3aa: CASSDGGPKNIQYF

abundance: NA
d_gene: TRBD2
j_gene: TRBJ2-7
v_gene: TRBV10-3
CDR3nt: TGTGCCATCAGCTCGGGACTAGCGGCTCGCTGGGAGCAGTACTTC
CDR3aa: CAISSGLAARWEQYF

abundance: NA
d_gene: TRBD1
j_gene: TRBJ1-2
v_gene: TRBV24-1
CDR3nt: TGTGCCACCAGCTCGGACAGGGACTATGGCTACACCTTC
CDR3aa: CATSSDRDYGYTF

abundance: once
d_gene: NA
j_gene: TRBJ1-1
v_gene: TRBV5-1
CDR3nt: TGCGCCAGCAGCTTGGTGGGGGGTTCGGGCACTGAAGCTTTCTTT
CDR3aa: CASSLVGGSGTEAFF

abundance: once
d_gene: NA
j_gene: TRBJ1-1
v_gene: TRBV19
CDR3nt: TGTGCCAGTAGTCGGGTCCCGAACACTGAAGCTTTCTTT
CDR3aa: CASSRVPNTEAFF

abundance: once
d_gene: TRBD1
j_gene: TRBJ1-6
v_gene: TRBV11-2
CDR3nt: TGTGCCAGCAGTCGGGACAGTCCCAGCCTTGCACCCCTCCACTTT
CDR3aa: CASSRDSPSLAPLHF

abundance: NA
d_gene: TRBD2
j_gene: TRBJ2-3
v_gene: TRBV7-2
CDR3nt: TGTGCCAGCAGCTCGGGACTAGCGGGAGGGCCGGATACGCAGTATTTT
CDR3aa: CASSSGLAGGPDTQYF

abundance: NA
d_gene: TRBD1
j_gene: TRBJ1-3
v_gene: TRBV5-1
CDR3nt: TGCGCCAGCAGCTGGGACAGGGACGCTGGAAACACCATATATTTT
CDR3aa: CASSWDRDAGNTIYF

abundance: NA
d_gene: TRBD2
j_gene: TRBJ2-1
v_gene: TRBV6-2/TRBV6-3
CDR3nt: TGTGCCAGCAGTTACTGGCAGCGGGAGATGAATGAGCAGTTCTTC
CDR3aa: CASSYWQREMNEQFF

abundance: NA
d_gene: TRBD1
j_gene: TRBJ1-2
v_gene: TRBV27
CDR3nt: TGTGCCAGCAGTTTAACCGGGACAGCCTTCTATGGCTACACCTTC
CDR3aa: CASSLTGTAFYGYTF

abundance: NA
d_gene: TRBD1
j_gene: TRBJ2-3
v_gene: TRBV7-2
CDR3nt: TGTGCCAGCAGCTTAGATCCCCAAAGGACAGGGAGATTAAATACGCAGTATTTT
CDR3aa: CASSLDPQRTGRLNTQYF

abundance: once
d_gene: NA
j_gene: TRBJ2-4
v_gene: TRBV6-6
CDR3nt: TGTGCCAGCAGTGCTTCGGGACTAGCCAAAAACATTCAGTACTTC
CDR3aa: CASSASGLAKNIQYF

abundance: once
d_gene: TRBD2
j_gene: TRBJ2-1
v_gene: TRBV5-4
CDR3nt: TGTGCCAGCGGAGCGACTAGCGGATACAATGAGCAGTTCTTC
CDR3aa: CASGATSGYNEQFF

abundance: NA
d_gene: TRBD2
j_gene: TRBJ2-7
v_gene: TRBV15
CDR3nt: TGTGCCACCAGCAGAGAACTAGCGGGAGTTGCGTACTTC
CDR3aa: CATSRELAGVAYF

abundance: once
d_gene: NA
j_gene: TRBJ1-5
v_gene: TRBV6-2/TRBV6-3
CDR3nt: TGTGCCAGCAGTTTTACTAATAGCAATCAGCCCCAGCATTTT
CDR3aa: CASSFTNSNQPQHF

abundance: few
d_gene: NA
j_gene: TRBJ2-7
v_gene: TRBV7-9
CDR3nt: TGTGCCAGCAGCTTAGAAGGAGGGCCTAGGGACGAGCAGTACTTC
CDR3aa: CASSLEGGPRDEQYF

abundance: once
d_gene: NA
j_gene: TRBJ2-1
v_gene: TRBV27
CDR3nt: TGTGCCAGCAGCCAGGGGACCTACAATGAGCAGTTCTTC
CDR3aa: CASSQGTYNEQFF

abundance: NA
d_gene: NA
j_gene: TRBJ2-1
v_gene: TRBV6-6
CDR3nt: TGTGCCAGCCGTCGATCTGGGGGCTCAAGGGAGCAGTTCTTC
CDR3aa: CASRRSGGSREQFF